The present entry profiles one TCR beta chain with its context. TCRdb redid the calling of the RACE reads with MiXCR, one entry per CDR3 protein. Found here are 60,000 to 65,000 distinct CDR3 sequences, more than 9.5% of them singletons; the top ten hold around 2.1%. These data are taken from a study of human T cells and chemical hapten exposure. The junction had 8 bases not matched to a gene; V was cut back by 7 bases and J by 3 bases. Germline V CDR1 and CDR2: SQVTM, ANQGSEA. The CDR3 contains 16 residues. As for time point: patch test 3, about 24 weeks after DPC sensitization. Noted treatment: therapeutic diphenylcyclopropenone sensitization with weekly scalp DPC.

The rearrangement links TRBV29-1 to TRBJ2-6; 11 bases match TRBD1. The sequencing used whole blood, collected in connection with sensitization to the hapten diphenylcyclopropenone (DPC). The clonotype was recovered from a woman aged 25 to 39 with alopecia areata. Some clones in this sample may be carry-over from other donors' samples. The CDR3, as DNA: TGCAGCGCTGGACAGGGGGCTGCCAGTGGGGCCAACGTCCTGACTTTC. This translates into CSAGQGAASGANVLTF.